Presented here are 18 T cell receptor beta chains from one specimen sequenced in a study of long-term antiretroviral therapy in people with HIV. Assay version v3.0 of immunoSEQ was used, and it was run at survey level. The assay was immunoSEQ multiplex PCR, and TCRdb's table has in-frame clones only and misses some. The data contain approximately 25,000 clones, about 83% of them singletons. The sample consisted of unsorted PBMCs, taken 4.7 to 5 years after starting antiretroviral therapy. The receptor set was obtained from a man aged 40-50 years with HIV.

This CDR3 reads CASQSGGEKLFF. Here the CDR3 DNA reads TGTGCCAGCCAATCAGGGGGTGAAAAACTGTTTTTT. The gene calls are TRBV19 and TRBJ1-4, with TRBD1 matching over 7 bases. The CDR3 is made up of 12 amino acids. Looked up from germline, CDR1 is LNHDA and CDR2 is SQIVND (reference sequence). V lost 9 bases and J lost 7; bases outside the gene matches: 5.

The chain recombines TRBV25-1 with TRBJ1-4; D is uncertain. This CDR3 is 16 amino acids long. The V end lost 0 bases, the J end lost 0 bases, and 8 bases lay between the germline ends. The germline gives CDR1 MGHDK, CDR2 SYGVNS. In DNA, the CDR3 is TGTGCCAGCAGTGAATACCCAGTTGCAACTAATGAAAAACTGTTTTTT. Translated, it gives CASSEYPVATNEKLFF.

The CDR3 DNA follows: TGCGCCAGCAGCTTGTCTAGAAAGGACGTGCCCTACGAGCAGTACTTC. Its translation is CASSLSRKDVPYEQYF. V and J are TRBV5-1 and TRBJ2-7; D gene uncertain. This CDR3 contains 16 residues. Germline assignment: CDR1 SGHRS and CDR2 YFSETQ. The V end lost 1 base, the J end lost 2 bases, and 16 bases lay between the germline ends.

This clone was picked up a small number of times. The gene calls are TRBV19 and TRBJ1-2; 8 bases line up with TRBD1. Germline V gene lookup returns CDR1 LNHDA and CDR2 SQIVND (reference sequence). Trimming at V came to 7 bases and at J to 2 bases, leaving 6 bases not matched to a gene. CDR3 length: 14 amino acids. CDR3 sequence: CASIWTGMNYGYTF. The CDR3 DNA reads as TGTGCCAGTATCTGGACAGGGATGAACTATGGCTACACCTTC. Filled out from reference TRBV19 and TRBJ1-2, the complete variable domain reads DGGITQSPKYLFRKEGQNVTLSCEQNLNHDAMYWYRQDPGQGLRLIYYSQIVNDFQKGDIAEGYSVSREKKESFPLTVTSAQKNPTAFYLCASIWTGMNYGYTFGSGTRLTVV.

The rearrangement uses TRBV19 and TRBJ2-2, with 9 positions matching TRBD1. V was clipped by 7 bases and J by 6 bases; unmatched bases: 6. Looked up from germline, CDR1 is LNHDA and CDR2 is SQIVND (reference sequence). This CDR3 contains 14 residues. The CDR3 coding sequence is TGTGCCAGTACCGGGACAGGGCTGTCCGGGGAGCTGTTTTTT. It encodes CASTGTGLSGELFF.

V is TRBV6-1 and J is TRBJ2-1; D call uncertain. Trimming took 0 bases from V and 0 from J, leaving 9 bases between them. Germline-derived CDR1 and CDR2 are MNHNS and SASEGT. This CDR3 spans 16 amino acids. CDR3 nucleotide sequence: TGTGCCAGCAGTGAAGCTGGCGGAGCCTCCTACAATGAGCAGTTCTTC. This sequence encodes CASSEAGGASYNEQFF.

The J gene is TRBJ2-1, the V gene TRBV5-1; a possible D gene is TRBD2 (6 bases). Trimming removed 2 bases from V and 0 bases from J, with 12 bases in between. The CDR3 is 16 amino acids. The germline gives CDR1 SGHRS, CDR2 YFSETQ. The CDR3 sequence: CASSFKAGPSYNEQFF. CDR3 nucleotides: TGCGCCAGCAGCTTTAAAGCGGGTCCCTCCTACAATGAGCAGTTCTTC.

J is TRBJ2-1 and V is TRBV27; TRBD2 matches at 9 bases. This CDR3 region has 16 residues. J was trimmed by 4 bases and V by 5 bases; bases with no gene match: 9. The germline CDR1 and CDR2 sequences are MNHEY and SMNVEV (reference sequence). The CDR3 reads CASSPTLAGLYNEQFF. The CDR3 region has the DNA TGTGCCAGCAGTCCGACTCTAGCGGGGTTATACAATGAGCAGTTCTTC.

The chain links TRBV7-6 to TRBJ1-6, with TRBD1 matching 7 bases. After removal of 1 base from V and 1 base from J, the junction contained 4 bases not matched to a gene. The CDR3 runs to 17 residues. Germline assignment: CDR1 SGHVS and CDR2 FNYEAQ. CDR3 loop: CASSLGTRGSYNSPLHF. As DNA, the CDR3 is TGTGCCAGCAGCTTAGGAACCAGGGGGTCCTATAATTCACCCCTCCACTTT.

The CDR3 sequence: CASSLAGKNIQYF. CDR3 nucleotides: TGTGCCAGCAGCTTGGCAGGGAAAAACATTCAGTACTTC. The chain employs TRBV7-2 and TRBJ2-4; TRBD1 is a possible D gene (5 bases). V was pared by 3 bases and J by 4 bases, with 7 bases between. This CDR3 spans 13 amino acids. Germline CDR1 reads SGHTA; CDR2 reads FQGNSA.

The chain combines TRBV7-2 with TRBJ1-4; tentative D call: TRBD1 (5 bases). CDR3 length equals 14 residues. Between the trimmed V and J ends, which lost 1 base and 12 bases, there was a span of 15 bases. Per the germline V gene, CDR1 is SGHTA and CDR2 is FQGNSA. CDR3 sequence reads: CASSLGAGKAELFF. CDR3 DNA sequence: TGTGCCAGCAGCTTAGGGGCAGGGAAGGCGGAACTGTTTTTT.

This clone was seen just once. The chain combines TRBV14 with TRBJ2-5, with D possibly matching TRBD2 (7 bases). The V gene lost 1 base and the J gene lost 4 bases, with 10 bases spanning the gap. CDR1 and CDR2 (germline): SGHDN, FVKESK. This CDR3 contains 14 residues. The CDR3 loop is CASSQGRGAETQYF. In DNA, the CDR3 is TGTGCCAGCAGCCAAGGACGGGGGGCAGAGACCCAGTACTTC.

V and J are TRBV10-3 and TRBJ2-7, with D possibly TRBD1 on 6 matching bases. V lost 3 bases, J lost 3 bases, and 9 bases lay in between. From germline, CDR1 is ENHRY and CDR2 SYGVKD. The CDR3 spans 13 residues. The CDR3: CAISDGGHYEQYF. In DNA, the CDR3 is TGTGCCATCAGTGATGGGGGACACTACGAGCAGTACTTC.

The count of this clone is one. This rearrangement joins TRBV10-3 to TRBJ2-1, with D possibly TRBD1 on 7 matching bases. Germline loops: CDR1 ENHRY, CDR2 SYGVKD. The CDR3 has 13 residues. The V end lost 10 bases, the J end lost 6 bases, and 16 bases lay between the germline ends. CDR3 bases: TGTGCCACAGGACAGGAGGGGGTCAATGAGCAGTTCTTC. This codes for CATGQEGVNEQFF.

The chain is built from TRBV11-2 and TRBJ2-7; perhaps TRBD2 as D (5 bases). V lost 3 bases, J lost 0 bases, and 6 bases lay in between. Germline assignment: CDR1 SGHAT and CDR2 FQNNGV. The CDR3 is 13 residues long. The CDR3: CASSFGLSYEQYF. CDR3 sequence (DNA): TGTGCCAGCAGCTTTGGACTCTCCTACGAGCAGTACTTC.

This clone came up a few times. This sequence joins TRBV5-6 and TRBJ1-2, with D hard to call. The CDR3 totals 14 residues. CDR1 and CDR2 from the germline V gene are SGHDT and YYEEEE. The V gene lost 0 bases and the J gene lost 0 bases, with 6 bases spanning the gap. DNA for the CDR3: TGTGCCAGCAGCTTGGCAGAAGCTAACTATGGCTACACCTTC. Residues: CASSLAEANYGYTF. The full variable domain, its missing parts supplied by reference TRBV5-6 and TRBJ1-2, is DAGVTQSPTHLIKTRGQQVTLRCSPKSGHDTVSWYQQALGQGPQFIFQYYEEEERQRGNFPDRFSGHQFPNYSSELNVNALLLGDSALYLCASSLAEANYGYTFGSGTRLTVV.

This clone was observed a single time. The chain couples TRBV5-6 to TRBJ2-2; the D is unclear. Germline values: CDR1 SGHDT, CDR2 YYEEEE. Trimming took 1 base from V and 4 from J, leaving 11 bases between them. This CDR3 contains 15 residues. The CDR3 loop reads CASSLQHQFTGELFF. The CDR3 DNA follows: TGTGCCAGCAGCTTGCAGCACCAGTTCACCGGGGAGCTGTTTTTT.

CDR3 region: CASSQERGALKPEQYF. The CDR3 nucleotides read TGTGCCAGCAGCCAAGAGCGGGGGGCGTTAAAGCCCGAGCAGTACTTC. This rearrangement joins TRBV14 to TRBJ2-7, with 8 bases aligning to TRBD2. V trimming: 0 bases; J trimming: 6 bases; junction bases outside the gene matches: 10. This CDR3 is 16 amino acids long. CDR1 and CDR2 from the germline V gene are SGHDN and FVKESK.